A selection of T cell receptor beta chains follows, all from one sample in a study of cytomegalovirus exposure and HLA in healthy donors. Data came from immunoSEQ multiplex PCR; TCRdb stores just in-frame clones and leaves some out. The profile covers some 90,000 clones, with more than 65% appearing a single time and roughly 2.5% taken by the ten largest. Sequencing was performed on PBMCs. The receptors were gathered from a young man in good health and CMV-seronegative. Both conserved end residues are part of each CDR3. Each record gives: J gene, V gene, clone size, D gene, CDR3 DNA, CDR3 protein. D genes are given only for firm matches. Clone size, where shown, is once, few, many, or a class for clones that have expanded.

>TRBJ1-4|TRBV7-9|.|.
TGTGCCAGCAGCTCCGGACAGTACGAAAAACTGTTTTTT
CASSSGQYEKLFF
>TRBJ1-2|TRBV7-2|few|.
TGTGCCAGCAGCTCGGGGACGACAGGAGTCTATGGCTACACCTTC
CASSSGTTGVYGYTF
>TRBJ1-1|TRBV29-1|.|.
TGCAGCGTTGCGAGTCTCATGAACACTGAAGCTTTCTTT
CSVASLMNTEAFF
>TRBJ1-5|TRBV6-1|once|.
TGTGCCAGCTTTGCAGGGAGCAATCAGCCCCAGCATTTT
CASFAGSNQPQHF
>TRBJ1-4|TRBV30|.|.
TGTGCCTGGAGTGGACAGGCGAATGAAAAACTGTTTTTT
CAWSGQANEKLFF
>TRBJ1-2|TRBV6-1|.|.
TGTGCCAGCAGGGAGCTTCCAGGGCCCTATGGCTACACCTTC
CASRELPGPYGYTF
>TRBJ2-7|TRBV28|.|TRBD1
TGTGCCAGCCAGTACCGGGACAGCAACTACGAGCAGTACTTC
CASQYRDSNYEQYF
>TRBJ1-1|TRBV7-2|once|TRBD1
TGTGCCAGCAGCTTAACAGGGGGGAACACTGAAGCTTTCTTT
CASSLTGGNTEAFF
>TRBJ1-1|TRBV5-1|once|.
TGCGCCAGCAGCTTGGCTGGAGGTATGAACACTGAAGCTTTCTTT
CASSLAGGMNTEAFF
>TRBJ2-7|TRBV30|.|.
TGTGCCTGGAGTTCAATCGCAGGGCAGCCCTCCTACGAGCAGTACTTC
CAWSSIAGQPSYEQYF
>TRBJ1-5|TRBV6-5|once|TRBD1
TGTGCCAGCAGTCAAAACAGGGGAAGCAATCAGCCCCAGCATTTT
CASSQNRGSNQPQHF
>TRBJ1-1|TRBV2|once|TRBD1
TGTGCCAGCAGGGACAGGCTTGAAGCTTTCTTT
CASRDRLEAFF
>TRBJ2-2|TRBV19|.|.
TGTGCCACCTACAGGGAACAGGACACCGGGGAGCTGTTTTTT
CATYREQDTGELFF
>TRBJ2-5|TRBV5-8|.|.
TGTGCCAGCAGCTTAACTCGGACCCAGTACTTC
CASSLTRTQYF
>TRBJ1-1|TRBV12-5|.|TRBD1
TGTGCTAGTGGCACCGACAGGGGGCGAGTCACTGAAGCTTTCTTT
CASGTDRGRVTEAFF
>TRBJ2-3|TRBV7-8|once|TRBD2
TGTGCCAGCAGCTCCGGGGGGGGGACCAGGATTAACACAGATACGCAGTATTTT
CASSSGGGTRINTDTQYF
>TRBJ2-3|TRBV28|.|TRBD2
TGTGCCAGCAGTTTAGGTTTGACTAGCGGGGGGCGCACAGATACGCAGTATTTT
CASSLGLTSGGRTDTQYF
>TRBJ2-5|TRBV5-4|once|TRBD2
TGTGCCAGCAGAAGCGGGGGGCGACAAGAGACCCAGTACTTC
CASRSGGRQETQYF
>TRBJ2-7|TRBV28|.|.
TGTGCCAGCAGTGGCAAGGAGGGGCGCGTGAACGAGCAGTACTTC
CASSGKEGRVNEQYF
>TRBJ1-4|TRBV7-2|few|.
TGTGCCAGCAGCCACTTTCCAGGGGCTAGTAATGAAAAACTGTTTTTT
CASSHFPGASNEKLFF
>TRBJ1-6|TRBV9|.|.
TGTGCCAGCAGCGCTGGACAGAGAAATTCACCCCTCCACTTT
CASSAGQRNSPLHF
>TRBJ1-6|TRBV7-9|few|.
TGTGCCAGCAGCTTAGCGCAGGGAAATAATTCACCCCTCCACTTT
CASSLAQGNNSPLHF
>TRBJ2-7|TRBV7-6|.|.
TGTGCCAGCAGCTTAGGAGGACGGGGGGCGGGTGAGCAGTACTTC
CASSLGGRGAGEQYF
>TRBJ1-5|TRBV4-2|.|.
TGTGCCAGCAGCCAGGACGGACAGCAGAATCAGCCCCAGCATTTT
CASSQDGQQNQPQHF
>TRBJ1-4|TRBV5-1|.|.
TGCGCCAGCAGCTTGGCTCGGAGCTCTAATGAAAAACTGTTTTTT
CASSLARSSNEKLFF
>TRBJ1-1|TRBV7-9|.|TRBD1
TGTGCCAGCAGCTTTGGACAGGGTCCGAACACTGAAGCTTTCTTT
CASSFGQGPNTEAFF
>TRBJ2-2|TRBV5-6|.|.
TGTGCCAGCAGCTTAGGACAGAACACCGGGGAGCTGTTTTTT
CASSLGQNTGELFF
>TRBJ1-2|TRBV6-1|.|.
TGTGCCAGCAGTGAAGACTGGGGAGGCTATGGCTACACCTTC
CASSEDWGGYGYTF
>TRBJ1-6|TRBV7-2|few|TRBD1
TGTGCCAGCAGCTTTGCCGCAGGGGGGCGCCCCTCCTATAATTCACCCCTCCACTTT
CASSFAAGGRPSYNSPLHF
>TRBJ1-1|TRBV27|.|.
TGTGCCAGCAGTTTATTTCGGCAGGGGACAGCTTTCTTT
CASSLFRQGTAFF
>TRBJ2-3|TRBV5-1|.|.
TGCGCCAGCAGCTTGGCAGGGGATGGCACAGATACGCAGTATTTT
CASSLAGDGTDTQYF
>TRBJ1-4|TRBV5-1|.|TRBD1
TGCGCCAGCAGCTTAGGGACAGTGGATGAAAAACTGTTTTTT
CASSLGTVDEKLFF
>TRBJ2-1|TRBV25-1|.|.
TGTGCCAGCAGTGGCCTCTTCGTGAGCTCCTACAATGAGCAGTTCTTC
CASSGLFVSSYNEQFF
>TRBJ1-3|TRBV7-2|.|.
TGTGCCAGCAGCCCCAAGAGCCCGAGCTCTGGAAACACCATATATTTT
CASSPKSPSSGNTIYF
>TRBJ2-3|TRBV5-4|.|.
TGTGCCAGCAACGTGGGGGGGGCTCGGGATACGCAGTATTTT
CASNVGGARDTQYF
>TRBJ1-5|TRBV2|.|.
TGTGCCAGCAGTGACAGGGATAGCAATCAGCCCCAGCATTTT
CASSDRDSNQPQHF
>TRBJ1-3|TRBV27|.|.
TGTGCCAGCAGTCCCCTGGCTGGCGGCTCTGGAAACACCATATATTTT
CASSPLAGGSGNTIYF